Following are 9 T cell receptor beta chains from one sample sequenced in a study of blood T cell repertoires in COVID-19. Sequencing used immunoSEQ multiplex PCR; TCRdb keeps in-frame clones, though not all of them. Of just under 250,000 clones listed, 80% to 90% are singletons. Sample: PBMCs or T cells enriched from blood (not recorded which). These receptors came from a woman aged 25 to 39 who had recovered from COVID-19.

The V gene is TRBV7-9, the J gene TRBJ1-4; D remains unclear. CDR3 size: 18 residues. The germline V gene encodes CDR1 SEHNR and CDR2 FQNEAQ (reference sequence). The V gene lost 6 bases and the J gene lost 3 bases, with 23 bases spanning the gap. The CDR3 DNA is TGTGCCAGCAGTTCTCCCATTCTGCCGGCGGGCGCTAATGAAAAACTGTTTTTT. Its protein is CASSSPILPAGANEKLFF.

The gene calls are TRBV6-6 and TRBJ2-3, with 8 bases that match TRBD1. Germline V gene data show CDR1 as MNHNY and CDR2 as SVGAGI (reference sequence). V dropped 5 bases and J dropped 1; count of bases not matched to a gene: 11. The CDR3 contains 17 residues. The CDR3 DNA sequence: TGTGCCAGCAGTCCACCAACCGGGACAGGCGGCACAGATACGCAGTATTTT. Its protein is CASSPPTGTGGTDTQYF.

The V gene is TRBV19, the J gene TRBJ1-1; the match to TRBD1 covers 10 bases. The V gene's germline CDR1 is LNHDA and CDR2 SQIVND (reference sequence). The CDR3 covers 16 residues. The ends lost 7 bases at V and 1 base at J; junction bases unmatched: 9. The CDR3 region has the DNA TGTGCCAGTAAGGGGCGGGACAGGGGAAGGAACACTGAAGCTTTCTTT. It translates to CASKGRDRGRNTEAFF. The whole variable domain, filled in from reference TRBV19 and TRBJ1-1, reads DGGITQSPKYLFRKEGQNVTLSCEQNLNHDAMYWYRQDPGQGLRLIYYSQIVNDFQKGDIAEGYSVSREKKESFPLTVTSAQKNPTAFYLCASKGRDRGRNTEAFFGQGTRLTVV.

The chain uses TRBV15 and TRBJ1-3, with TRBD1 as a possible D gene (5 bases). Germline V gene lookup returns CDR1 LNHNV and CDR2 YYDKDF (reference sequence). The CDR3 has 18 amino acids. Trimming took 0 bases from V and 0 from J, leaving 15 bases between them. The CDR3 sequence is CATSRDSFRVSSGNTIYF. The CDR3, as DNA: TGTGCCACCAGCAGAGACTCTTTCAGGGTGAGCTCTGGAAACACCATATATTTT.

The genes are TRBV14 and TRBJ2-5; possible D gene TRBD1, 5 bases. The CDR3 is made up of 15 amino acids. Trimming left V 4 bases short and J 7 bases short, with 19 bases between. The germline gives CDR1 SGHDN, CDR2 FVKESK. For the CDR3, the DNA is TGTGCCAGCAGCCCCGATATTAACAGGCCCGGGACCCAGTACTTC. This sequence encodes CASSPDINRPGTQYF.

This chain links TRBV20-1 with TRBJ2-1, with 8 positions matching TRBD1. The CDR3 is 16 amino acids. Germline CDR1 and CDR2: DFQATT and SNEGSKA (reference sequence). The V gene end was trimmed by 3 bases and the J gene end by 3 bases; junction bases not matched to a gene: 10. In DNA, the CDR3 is TGCAGTGCTAGTTTACAGGGGGTTGGTATCTACAATGAGCAGTTCTTC. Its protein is CSASLQGVGIYNEQFF.

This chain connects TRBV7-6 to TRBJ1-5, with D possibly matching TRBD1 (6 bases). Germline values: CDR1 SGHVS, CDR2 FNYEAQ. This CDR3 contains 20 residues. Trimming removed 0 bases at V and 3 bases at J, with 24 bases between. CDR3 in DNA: TGTGCCAGCAGCTTAGCGCCGAGTCATACAGGGCGCCGACTCAATCAGCCCCAGCATTTT. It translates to CASSLAPSHTGRRLNQPQHF.

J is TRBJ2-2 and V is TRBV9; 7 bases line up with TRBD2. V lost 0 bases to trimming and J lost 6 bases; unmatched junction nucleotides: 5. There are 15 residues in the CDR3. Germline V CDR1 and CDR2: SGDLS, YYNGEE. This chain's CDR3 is CASSVGGRGAGELFF. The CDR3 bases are TGTGCCAGCAGCGTAGGTGGGAGGGGTGCCGGGGAGCTGTTTTTT.

In nucleotides, the CDR3 is TGTGCCAGCAGTTACTCGGGGACATTGTCCTACGAGCAGTACTTC. It is translated as CASSYSGTLSYEQYF. The chain recombines TRBV6-5 with TRBJ2-7; maybe TRBD1 (6 bases). The ends were cut back, 0 bases at V and 1 base at J, with 10 bases in the middle. From germline, CDR1 is MNHEY and CDR2 SVGAGI. This CDR3 comprises 15 residues.